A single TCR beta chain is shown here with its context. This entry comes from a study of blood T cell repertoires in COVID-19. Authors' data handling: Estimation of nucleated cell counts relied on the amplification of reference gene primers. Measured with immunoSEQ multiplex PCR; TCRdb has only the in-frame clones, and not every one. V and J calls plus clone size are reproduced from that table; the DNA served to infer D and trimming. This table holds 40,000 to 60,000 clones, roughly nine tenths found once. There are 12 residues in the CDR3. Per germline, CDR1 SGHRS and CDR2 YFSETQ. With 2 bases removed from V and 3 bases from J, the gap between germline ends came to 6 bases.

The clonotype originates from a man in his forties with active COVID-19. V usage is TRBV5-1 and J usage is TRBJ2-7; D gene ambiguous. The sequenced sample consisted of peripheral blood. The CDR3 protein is CASSLADYEQYF. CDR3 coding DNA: TGCGCCAGCAGCTTAGCCGACTACGAGCAGTACTTC. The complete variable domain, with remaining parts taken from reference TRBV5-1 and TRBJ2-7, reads KAGVTQTPRYLIKTRGQQVTLSCSPISGHRSVSWYQQTPGQGLQFLFEYFSETQRNKGNFPGRFSGRQFSNSRSEMNVSTLELGDSALYLCASSLADYEQYFGPGTRLTVT.